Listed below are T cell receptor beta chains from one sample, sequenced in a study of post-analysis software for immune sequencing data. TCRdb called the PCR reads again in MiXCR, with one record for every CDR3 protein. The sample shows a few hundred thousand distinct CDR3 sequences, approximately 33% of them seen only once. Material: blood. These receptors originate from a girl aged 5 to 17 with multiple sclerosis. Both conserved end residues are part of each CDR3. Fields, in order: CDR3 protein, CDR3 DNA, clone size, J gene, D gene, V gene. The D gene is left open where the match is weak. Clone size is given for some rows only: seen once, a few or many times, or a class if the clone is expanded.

CDR3aa: CASSATGTLWETQYF
CDR3nt: TGTGCCAGCAGCGCGACCGGGACACTGTGGGAGACCCAGTACTTC
abundance: -
j_gene: TRBJ2-5
d_gene: -
v_gene: TRBV9

CDR3aa: CSTSGEETQYF
CDR3nt: TGCAGTACTAGCGGGGAAGAGACCCAGTACTTC
abundance: -
j_gene: TRBJ2-5
d_gene: TRBD2
v_gene: TRBV20-1

CDR3aa: CASSLSSGGQDTQYF
CDR3nt: TGTGCCAGTAGTTTGTCCTCTGGGGGACAAGATACGCAGTATTTT
abundance: -
j_gene: TRBJ2-3
d_gene: -
v_gene: TRBV27

CDR3aa: CASPSQETQYF
CDR3nt: TGTGCCAGTCCAAGCCAAGAGACCCAGTACTTC
abundance: few
j_gene: TRBJ2-5
d_gene: -
v_gene: TRBV27

CDR3aa: CASSLVQNNYEQYF
CDR3nt: TGTGCCAGCAGCTTGGTGCAGAATAACTACGAGCAGTACTTC
abundance: -
j_gene: TRBJ2-7
d_gene: -
v_gene: TRBV5-6

CDR3aa: CASSTGQETQYF
CDR3nt: TGCGCCAGCAGCACCGGCCAAGAGACCCAGTACTTC
abundance: -
j_gene: TRBJ2-5
d_gene: -
v_gene: TRBV5-1

CDR3aa: CASSLGGGPTKNIQYF
CDR3nt: TGTGCCAGCAGCTTGGGCGGGGGCCCAACCAAAAACATTCAGTACTTC
abundance: -
j_gene: TRBJ2-4
d_gene: -
v_gene: TRBV7-8

CDR3aa: CASSARTGPNNEQFF
CDR3nt: TGTGCCAGCAGCGCCCGGACAGGGCCTAACAATGAGCAGTTCTTC
abundance: -
j_gene: TRBJ2-1
d_gene: TRBD1
v_gene: TRBV9

CDR3aa: CASGAGRQETQYF
CDR3nt: TGTGCCAGCGGGGCGGGGAGGCAAGAGACCCAGTACTTC
abundance: few
j_gene: TRBJ2-5
d_gene: -
v_gene: TRBV7-3

CDR3aa: CSAPGYSSTDTQYF
CDR3nt: TGCAGTGCCCCCGGCTATTCTAGCACAGATACGCAGTATTTT
abundance: -
j_gene: TRBJ2-3
d_gene: -
v_gene: TRBV20-1

CDR3aa: CASSLGSGGLSYNEQFF
CDR3nt: TGTGCCAGCAGCTTGGGTAGCGGGGGGTTATCCTACAATGAGCAGTTCTTC
abundance: -
j_gene: TRBJ2-1
d_gene: TRBD2
v_gene: TRBV5-6

CDR3aa: CSARATGQGSNQPQHF
CDR3nt: TGCAGTGCTAGAGCTACGGGACAGGGGAGCAATCAGCCCCAGCATTTT
abundance: -
j_gene: TRBJ1-5
d_gene: TRBD1
v_gene: TRBV20-1

CDR3aa: CSARVGPSASEAFF
CDR3nt: TGCAGTGCTAGAGTCGGGCCCTCGGCGAGTGAAGCTTTCTTT
abundance: -
j_gene: TRBJ1-1
d_gene: -
v_gene: TRBV20-1

CDR3aa: CAGPGDRGYNEQFF
CDR3nt: TGTGCCGGTCCTGGGGACAGGGGGTACAATGAGCAGTTCTTC
abundance: once
j_gene: TRBJ2-1
d_gene: TRBD1
v_gene: TRBV6-1

CDR3aa: CASSLAIRGRGNGYTF
CDR3nt: TGTGCCAGCAGCTTAGCGATTAGGGGACGAGGAAATGGCTACACCTTC
abundance: -
j_gene: TRBJ1-2
d_gene: -
v_gene: TRBV7-9

CDR3aa: CSPRTGGWTEAFF
CDR3nt: TGCAGCCCAAGGACAGGGGGCTGGACTGAAGCTTTCTTT
abundance: -
j_gene: TRBJ1-1
d_gene: TRBD1
v_gene: TRBV29-1

CDR3aa: CASDRRQGQGNEQFF
CDR3nt: TGTGCCAGCGACAGGAGGCAGGGGCAGGGGAATGAGCAGTTCTTC
abundance: -
j_gene: TRBJ2-1
d_gene: -
v_gene: TRBV6-6

CDR3aa: CASSAPNSPLHF
CDR3nt: TGTGCCAGCAGTGCTCCGAATTCACCCCTCCACTTT
abundance: few
j_gene: TRBJ1-6
d_gene: -
v_gene: TRBV6-1

CDR3aa: CASSLGDLQETQYF
CDR3nt: TGCGCCAGCAGCTTGGGCGACCTCCAAGAGACCCAGTACTTC
abundance: -
j_gene: TRBJ2-5
d_gene: -
v_gene: TRBV5-1

CDR3aa: CAISEAGKEGEQYF
CDR3nt: TGTGCCATCAGTGAGGCGGGAAAGGAGGGCGAGCAGTACTTC
abundance: many
j_gene: TRBJ2-7
d_gene: -
v_gene: TRBV10-3

CDR3aa: CASRSGTPVSYNEQFF
CDR3nt: TGTGCCAGCAGGTCTGGGACTCCTGTCTCCTACAATGAGCAGTTCTTC
abundance: -
j_gene: TRBJ2-1
d_gene: -
v_gene: TRBV6-5

CDR3aa: CASSFFRTGLVTDTQYF
CDR3nt: TGTGCCAGCAGCTTCTTTCGGACAGGGTTGGTCACAGATACGCAGTATTTT
abundance: -
j_gene: TRBJ2-3
d_gene: TRBD1
v_gene: TRBV5-5

CDR3aa: CASSLGGIGRSNEQFF
CDR3nt: TGTGCCAGCAGCCTAGGGGGAATAGGCCGATCCAATGAGCAGTTCTTC
abundance: -
j_gene: TRBJ2-1
d_gene: -
v_gene: TRBV7-2

CDR3aa: CASSLNPQPDTQYF
CDR3nt: TGTGCCAGCAGCTTAAACCCTCAGCCAGATACGCAGTATTTT
abundance: -
j_gene: TRBJ2-3
d_gene: -
v_gene: TRBV7-3

CDR3aa: CASSLGVGQGMNTEAFF
CDR3nt: TGCGCCAGCAGCTTGGGCGTTGGACAGGGGATGAACACTGAAGCTTTCTTT
abundance: -
j_gene: TRBJ1-1
d_gene: TRBD1
v_gene: TRBV5-1

CDR3aa: CASSASLGDGQSYEQYF
CDR3nt: TGTGCCAGCAGCGCCAGCCTGGGGGACGGACAGTCCTACGAGCAGTACTTC
abundance: -
j_gene: TRBJ2-7
d_gene: -
v_gene: TRBV6-1

CDR3aa: CSARSGGGYGYTF
CDR3nt: TGCAGTGCTAGGTCAGGGGGTGGCTATGGCTACACCTTC
abundance: -
j_gene: TRBJ1-2
d_gene: TRBD1
v_gene: TRBV20-1

CDR3aa: CASTTERGRRGYTF
CDR3nt: TGTGCCAGCACTACAGAGAGGGGGCGTAGGGGCTACACCTTC
abundance: -
j_gene: TRBJ1-2
d_gene: TRBD1
v_gene: TRBV28

CDR3aa: CAGARSFNYGYTF
CDR3nt: TGTGCAGGGGCCCGCTCTTTTAACTATGGCTACACCTTC
abundance: few
j_gene: TRBJ1-2
d_gene: -
v_gene: TRBV12-3/TRBV12-4

CDR3aa: CASSQRTEGAEKLLF
CDR3nt: TGTGCCAGCAGCCAACGGACAGAGGGCGCGGAAAAACTGCTTTTT
abundance: -
j_gene: TRBJ1-4
d_gene: -
v_gene: TRBV3-1

CDR3aa: CASSLPGQGAPNEQYF
CDR3nt: TGTGCCAGCAGCTTACCGGGACAGGGGGCACCGAATGAGCAGTACTTC
abundance: -
j_gene: TRBJ2-7
d_gene: TRBD1
v_gene: TRBV7-9

CDR3aa: CASSLAVSRQGSNSPLHF
CDR3nt: TGCGCCAGCAGCTTGGCCGTCAGTAGACAGGGGAGTAATTCACCCCTCCACTTT
abundance: -
j_gene: TRBJ1-6
d_gene: TRBD1
v_gene: TRBV5-1

CDR3aa: CASSQRGGQGGQPQHF
CDR3nt: TGCGCCAGCAGCCAAAGGGGAGGACAGGGCGGACAGCCCCAGCATTTT
abundance: -
j_gene: TRBJ1-5
d_gene: TRBD1
v_gene: TRBV4-1

CDR3aa: CASSYSGGQGNYGYTF
CDR3nt: TGTGCCAGCAGTTACTCGGGCGGGCAGGGAAACTATGGCTACACCTTC
abundance: -
j_gene: TRBJ1-2
d_gene: -
v_gene: TRBV6-2/TRBV6-3

CDR3aa: CSARDLGEGNQPQHF
CDR3nt: TGCAGTGCTAGAGATTTAGGGGAGGGCAATCAGCCCCAGCATTTT
abundance: few
j_gene: TRBJ1-5
d_gene: -
v_gene: TRBV20-1

CDR3aa: CASRGVVGDTQYF
CDR3nt: TGTGCCAGCAGGGGCGTAGTCGGAGATACGCAGTATTTT
abundance: few
j_gene: TRBJ2-3
d_gene: -
v_gene: TRBV5-5

CDR3aa: CASSQDLEGRTHTF
CDR3nt: TGCGCCAGCAGCCAAGACCTGGAAGGGCGCACCCACACCTTC
abundance: -
j_gene: TRBJ1-2
d_gene: -
v_gene: TRBV4-3

CDR3aa: CASSPWNSFSNEQFF
CDR3nt: TGTGCCAGCAGCCCATGGAACAGTTTTAGCAATGAGCAGTTCTTC
abundance: -
j_gene: TRBJ2-1
d_gene: -
v_gene: TRBV7-9

CDR3aa: CSALHGQVNEQFF
CDR3nt: TGCAGTGCTCTACATGGACAGGTCAATGAGCAGTTCTTC
abundance: -
j_gene: TRBJ2-1
d_gene: TRBD1
v_gene: TRBV20-1

CDR3aa: CASSAGGGFAKNIQYF
CDR3nt: TGCGCCAGCAGCGCCGGGGGGGGATTTGCCAAAAACATTCAGTACTTC
abundance: few
j_gene: TRBJ2-4
d_gene: TRBD2
v_gene: TRBV5-1

CDR3aa: CSARRGPSHNEQFF
CDR3nt: TGCAGTGCTAGACGGGGCCCCTCCCACAATGAGCAGTTCTTC
abundance: -
j_gene: TRBJ2-1
d_gene: -
v_gene: TRBV20-1

CDR3aa: CASRLGQGKNYGYTF
CDR3nt: TGTGCCAGCAGGCTAGGACAGGGGAAAAACTATGGCTACACCTTC
abundance: -
j_gene: TRBJ1-2
d_gene: TRBD1
v_gene: TRBV6-1

CDR3aa: CASSLAGTGTQYF
CDR3nt: TGTGCCAGCAGTTTGGCAGGGACGGGTACGCAGTATTTT
abundance: few
j_gene: TRBJ2-3
d_gene: -
v_gene: TRBV28

CDR3aa: CASSQGDRSSYNEQFF
CDR3nt: TGTGCCAGCAGCCAAGGAGACCGAAGCTCCTACAATGAGCAGTTCTTC
abundance: -
j_gene: TRBJ2-1
d_gene: -
v_gene: TRBV4-2